Given below is one T cell receptor (beta chain) in context. Its antigen remains unknown. Samples were taken several times over chemoradiotherapy. This sample is drawn from a study of chemoradiotherapy in HPV16-positive cancers. Study results and caveats: During treatment, candidate HPV-specific clones and E7-related motifs expanded in tumor.

Profiling relied on immunoSEQ multiplex PCR, and the TCRdb table lists in-frame clones only, not all of them. The table records 750 to 850 clones, 80% of them present only once. The germline V gene encodes CDR1 SGHAT and CDR2 FQNNGV. The CDR3 extends over 15 amino acids. V lost 2 bases to trimming and J lost 2 bases, with 7 bases between them. Sequencing was performed on tumor tissue, taken from a patient who underwent chemoradiotherapy. The receptor was isolated from a human donor with HPV-associated anogenital cancer. The genes are TRBV11-2 and TRBJ2-6; D gene ambiguous. The CDR3 loop is CASSLMSAGANVLTF. DNA for the CDR3: TGTGCCAGCAGCTTAATGTCGGCTGGGGCCAACGTCCTGACTTTC.